There are many counts of the clone carrying this TCR beta chain. Its antigen is not known. The CDR3 runs to 16 residues. The V gene's germline CDR1 is MNHEY and CDR2 SVGEGT. Germline trimming cut 5 bases from V and 4 bases from J; bases unmatched to any gene: 7. TCRdb itself ran the RACE reads through MiXCR, one entry per CDR3 protein. The table shows more than 55,000 distinct CDR3 sequences, with 9.5% to 10% occurring only once. The sample's time point: pre-sensitization, week 0. Treatment defined: therapeutic diphenylcyclopropenone sensitization with weekly scalp DPC. Alopecia patients, 18 to 70 years old and DPC-suitable, served as donors. This sample is drawn from a study of human T cells and chemical hapten exposure. Study-wide context: On roughly 2 cm by roughly 2 cm of upper inner arm skin, sensitization was performed with 2% DPC.

Points from the study as a whole: Counts of TCRs above 1 in 1000 frequency stayed unchanged with DPC sensitization. As patch test score rose, PT1 expanded TCR counts tended to rise as well.

Here the sequenced sample was whole blood, taken in connection with sensitization to the hapten diphenylcyclopropenone (DPC). This TCR was recovered from a man aged 35 to 55 with alopecia areata. Some clones in this sample may be carry-over from other donors' samples. The chain uses TRBV6-2 or TRBV6-3 and TRBJ2-6; 8 bases line up with TRBD1. CDR3 loop: CASSHSDRAGANVLTF. CDR3 DNA sequence: TGTGCCAGCAGTCATTCGGACAGGGCAGGGGCCAACGTCCTGACTTTC.